The clone carrying this T cell receptor (beta chain) was detected ten times or more. The data are from a study of T-cell reconstitution after alpha-beta-depleted transplantation in children. This sample's TCRbeta library carried unique molecular identifier barcodes. TCRdb fed the PCR reads into MiXCR, producing one record per CDR3 protein. The data hold 40,000 to 60,000 distinct CDR3 sequences, with around 8.8% observed a single time. Specimen: PBMCs, mostly from graft donor cells, collected 60 days after TCRalphabeta/CD19-depleted stem cell transplant. This receptor was identified in a male patient between 2 and 9 years old who had a stem cell transplant for chronic granulomatous disease, so the T cells may come from the graft donor.

The CDR3 nucleotides read TGCAGTGCTAGCTTCTTCGGGAACACTGAAGCTTTCTTT. It yields the protein CSASFFGNTEAFF. V usage is TRBV20-1 and J usage is TRBJ1-1; D uncertain. The V gene lost 3 bases and the J gene lost 1 base, with 9 bases spanning the gap. Germline loops: CDR1 DFQATT, CDR2 SNEGSKA (reference sequence). CDR3 length: 13 residues.